The present TCR beta chain was sequenced within a study of blood T cell repertoires in COVID-19 (dated by TCRdb to between 2020 and 2021). About the full investigation: Collaborator samples came from the United States, Italy and Spain and covered acute and convalescent phases of COVID-19. The prospective study material was composed of cDNA or gDNA derived from T cells, B-cell-depleted T cells, or PBMCs. The dataset comprised deeply sampled blood TCRbeta repertoires from subjects exposed to, actively infected with, or recovered from COVID-19. The repertoires were made available in a free public database intended to serve as a resource for research on the immune response to SARS-CoV-2. Samples came from the ongoing ImmuneRACE study (first 160 participants) plus 1,254 subjects from 6 global collaborators. Nearly every sample came with metadata listing a de-identified subject ID, COVID-19 status, age in years and sex. Where available, HLA class I and class II types were obtained from metadata supplied by the sample provider rather than from assay-based typing. The investigation overall reported the following: The quantity of clinical and demographic metadata differed by source and by participant and was supplied without curation.

TCRbeta CDR3 regions were amplified from genomic DNA using the immunoSEQ Assay, a bias-controlled multiplex PCR. As for the original processing: Within the assay, amplification of reference gene primers was used to estimate how many nucleated cells each sample contained. To quantify the absolute abundance of each unique TCRbeta CDR3 rearrangement, sequence reads were collapsed and filtered. For each sample, productive Simpson clonality was calculated as the square root of Simpson's diversity index over productive rearrangements. TCRdb took this table from immuneACCESS and kept in-frame rearrangements with V and J called. Such tables lack part of the clones; where checked against another copy, unresolved V genes explain under half of the gap, and the rest is unexplained. The V and J calls and clone size come from that table; D and trimming were worked out from the DNA. The sample yields 190,000 or so clones; approximately 87% were counted once. The ten largest clones capture 0.8% to 1% of the sample.

From its first to its last residue, the CDR3 has 12 amino acids. For CDR1 and CDR2, the germline V gene (reference sequence) lists PRHDT and FYEKMQ. Comments on this clone: What antigen it recognizes has not been identified. In this CDR3 the conserved last residue, phenylalanine or tryptophan, is missing, so a read error is likely. It is unclear where the CDR3 begins or ends on the DNA, so no DNA is shown, and the CDR3 is as TCRdb lists it.

Samples from volunteer blood donors who had recovered from COVID-19 were contributed by a second Seattle source. Collaborating institutions collected whole blood in K2EDTA tubes following their own protocols. For TCRbeta analysis, collaborators shipped samples in one of three forms: frozen whole blood, isolated PBMCs, or DNA extracted from either of those sample types. Sequencing input: peripheral blood. Rearrangement joined TRBV13 to TRBJ1-3; the table names TRBD1, a call not compared with the DNA. The receptor was isolated from a woman aged 18-30 years who had recovered from COVID-19. The encoded CDR3 is CASSRGTAPSVP.